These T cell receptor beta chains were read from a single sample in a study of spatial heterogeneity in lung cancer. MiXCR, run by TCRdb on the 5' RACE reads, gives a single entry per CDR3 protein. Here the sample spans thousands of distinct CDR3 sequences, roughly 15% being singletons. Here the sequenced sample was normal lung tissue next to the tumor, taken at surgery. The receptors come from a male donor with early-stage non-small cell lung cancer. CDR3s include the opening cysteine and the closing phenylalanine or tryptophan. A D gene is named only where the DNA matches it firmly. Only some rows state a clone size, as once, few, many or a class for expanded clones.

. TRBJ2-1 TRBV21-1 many CASRRERGNLHEQFF TGTGCCAGCAGAAGGGAGCGGGGGAATTTACATGAGCAGTTCTTC
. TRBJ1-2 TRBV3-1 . CASTPGGDWLGYTF TGTGCCAGCACCCCCGGAGGGGATTGGTTGGGCTACACCTTC
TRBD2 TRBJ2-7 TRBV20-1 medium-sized CSAEREAGSYEQYF TGCAGTGCTGAACGGGAGGCCGGCTCCTACGAGCAGTACTTC
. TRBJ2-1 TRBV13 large CASSIERTTYNEQFF TGTGCCAGCAGCATAGAGAGGACTACCTACAATGAGCAGTTCTTC
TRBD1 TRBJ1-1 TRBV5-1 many CASSLGQGRTEAFF TGCGCCAGCAGCCTCGGACAGGGGAGGACTGAAGCTTTCTTT
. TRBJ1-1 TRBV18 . CASSPPLGNTEAFF TGTGCCAGCTCACCACCGCTGGGGAACACTGAAGCTTTCTTT
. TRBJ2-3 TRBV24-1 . CATNDRIGDTQYF TGTGCCACCAACGACAGAATTGGGGATACGCAGTATTTT
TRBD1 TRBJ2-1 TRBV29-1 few CSAGTGGYNEQFF TGCAGCGCCGGGACAGGGGGCTACAATGAGCAGTTCTTC
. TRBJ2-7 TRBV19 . CASTPDRSSYEQYF TGTGCCAGTACCCCCGACAGAAGCTCCTACGAGCAGTACTTC
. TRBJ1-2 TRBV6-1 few CASSEGRNYGYTF TGTGCCAGCAGTGAAGGACGGAACTATGGCTACACCTTC
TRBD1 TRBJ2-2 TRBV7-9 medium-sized CASSHPPTGVSGELFF TGTGCCAGCAGTCACCCTCCAACAGGGGTTAGCGGGGAGCTGTTTTTT
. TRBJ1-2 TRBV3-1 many CASSQREGSRYGYTF TGTGCCAGCAGCCAGAGGGAGGGGAGTCGCTATGGCTACACCTTC
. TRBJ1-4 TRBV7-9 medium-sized CASSTYRVATNEKLFF TGTGCCAGCAGCACTTACAGGGTCGCAACTAATGAAAAACTGTTTTTT
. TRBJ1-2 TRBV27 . CASSGGKGYTF TGTGCCAGCAGTGGGGGGAAAGGCTACACCTTC
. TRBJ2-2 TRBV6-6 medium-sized CASKTGRDTGELFF TGTGCCAGTAAAACAGGGAGGGACACCGGGGAGCTGTTTTTT
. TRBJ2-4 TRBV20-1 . CSASLNPGKNIQYF TGCAGTGCTAGTCTGAACCCGGGCAAAAACATTCAGTACTTC
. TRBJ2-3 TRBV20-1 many CSAGLARHTQYF TGCAGTGCCGGGCTAGCGCGCCATACGCAGTATTTT
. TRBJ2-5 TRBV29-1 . CSVALKETQYF TGCAGCGTTGCGCTGAAAGAGACCCAGTACTTC
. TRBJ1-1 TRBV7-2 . CASSNGGGTEAFF TGTGCCAGCAGCAACGGCGGGGGTACTGAAGCTTTCTTT
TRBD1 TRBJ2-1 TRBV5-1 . CASSFRQGNEQFF TGCGCCAGCAGCTTTCGACAGGGCAATGAGCAGTTCTTC
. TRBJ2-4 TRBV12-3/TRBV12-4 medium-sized CASSRDGSKNIQYF TGTGCCAGCAGTAGGGATGGGTCCAAAAACATTCAGTACTTC
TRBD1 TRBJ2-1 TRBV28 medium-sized CASRPQGAHNEQFF TGTGCCAGCAGGCCTCAGGGGGCTCACAATGAGCAGTTCTTC
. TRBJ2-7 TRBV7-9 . CASSLVAGDYEQYF TGTGCCAGCAGCTTAGTGGCCGGAGATTACGAGCAGTACTTC
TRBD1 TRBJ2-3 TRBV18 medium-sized CASSPGQATDTQYF TGTGCCAGCTCACCCGGACAGGCGACAGATACGCAGTATTTT
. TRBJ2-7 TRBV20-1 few CSAGGTELPREQYF TGCAGTGCTGGCGGGACAGAACTCCCTAGGGAGCAGTACTTC
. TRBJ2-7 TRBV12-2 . CASRLRQGYEQYF TGTGCAAGTCGCCTAAGACAGGGCTACGAGCAGTACTTC
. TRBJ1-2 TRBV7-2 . CASSLAGKYGYTF TGTGCCAGCAGCTTAGCAGGGAAGTATGGCTACACCTTC
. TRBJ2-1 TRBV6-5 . CASSCPDWVFEGYNEQFF TGTGCCAGCAGCTGCCCCGACTGGGTTTTCGAGGGCTACAATGAGCAGTTCTTC